This T cell receptor beta chain was sequenced in a study of blood T cell repertoires in COVID-19. The wider study: Samples representing acute and convalescent COVID-19 were sourced from the United States, Italy and Spain.

Germline CDR1 and CDR2: SGHRS and YFSETQ. The CDR3 consists of 14 residues. Remarks on this clone: Compared with germline, one end of the junction differs, possibly owing to a read error.

TCRdb's table, derived via immunoSEQ multiplex PCR, lists solely in-frame clones and lacks some. Of 20,000 to 25,000 clones in the sample, 60% to 85% are singletons; the top ten hold roughly 12%. The TCR comes from a man aged 60-69 years with active COVID-19. The sample taken for sequencing was peripheral blood. This chain uses TRBV5-1 with TRBJ1-5; possible D gene TRBD1, 5 bases. The CDR3 DNA reads TGCGCCCGCAGCTTCGGGGGGGGGAGTCAGCCCCAGCATTTT. This gives the protein CARSFGGGSQPQHF.